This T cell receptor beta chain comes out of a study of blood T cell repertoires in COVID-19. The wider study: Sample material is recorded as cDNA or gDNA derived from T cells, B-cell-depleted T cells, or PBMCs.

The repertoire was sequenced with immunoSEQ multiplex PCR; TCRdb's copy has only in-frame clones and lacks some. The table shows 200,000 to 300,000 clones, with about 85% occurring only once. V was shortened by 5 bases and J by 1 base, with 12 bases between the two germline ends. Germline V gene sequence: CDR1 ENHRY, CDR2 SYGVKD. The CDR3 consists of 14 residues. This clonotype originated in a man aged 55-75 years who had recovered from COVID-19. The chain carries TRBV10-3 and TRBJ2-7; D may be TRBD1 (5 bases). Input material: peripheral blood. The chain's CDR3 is CAISKTATSYEQYF. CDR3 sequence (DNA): TGTGCCATCAGTAAGACAGCGACTTCCTACGAGCAGTACTTC.